A single sample gave rise to the 19 T cell receptor beta chains below, sequenced in a study of type 1 regulatory T cells. TCRdb used MiXCR to reprocess the reads, holding one entry per CDR3 protein. The table has 88,000 or so distinct CDR3 sequences, around a third seen once. The sequencing input was CD4+ T cells, either the whole sample or a sorted fraction (not recorded which). The receptors come from a human donor in good health.

The gene calls are TRBV9 and TRBJ2-1; 13 bases align to TRBD2. Germline CDR1 and CDR2: SGDLS and YYNGEE. Germline trimming cut 4 bases from V and 9 bases from J; bases unmatched to any gene: 4. The CDR3 consists of 14 residues. CDR3 sequence: CASSPRLAGGEQFF. The DNA for the CDR3 is TGTGCCAGCAGCCCAAGACTAGCGGGAGGTGAGCAGTTCTTC.

This clonotype was observed a handful of times. The CDR3, as DNA: TGCAGTGCTAGAGCTCAGGCAACTAGCACAGATACGCAGTATTTT. Translating it yields CSARAQATSTDTQYF. The rearrangement joins TRBV20-1 to TRBJ2-3; D unclear. Germline CDR1 DFQATT, CDR2 SNEGSKA (reference sequence). Trimming removed 1 base from V and 0 bases from J, with 11 bases in between. There are 15 residues in the CDR3.

This clonotype was seen more than once but under ten times. The J gene is TRBJ2-2, the V gene TRBV5-4; 8 bases match TRBD1. The junction had 8 bases not matched to a gene; V was cut back by 4 bases and J by 3 bases. The CDR3 covers 16 residues. Per germline, CDR1 SGHNT and CDR2 YYREEE (reference sequence). This chain's CDR3 is CASSEGGQGDTGELFF. The CDR3 DNA reads as TGTGCCAGCAGCGAGGGAGGACAGGGTGACACCGGGGAGCTGTTTTTT.

This clonotype is classed as medium-sized. V and J are TRBV20-1 and TRBJ1-5, with D uncertain. V lost 3 bases to trimming and J lost 6 bases, with 21 bases between them. Germline V lookup: CDR1 DFQATT, CDR2 SNEGSKA (reference sequence). The CDR3 has 16 amino acids. This CDR3 reads CSASPPDGGVSQPQHF. The DNA for the CDR3 is TGCAGTGCTAGTCCCCCTGACGGTGGGGTAAGTCAGCCCCAGCATTTT.

This chain connects TRBV27 to TRBJ2-1, with a tentative D call TRBD1 (7 bases). This CDR3 has 12 amino acids. Between the trimmed V and J ends, which lost 6 bases and 10 bases, there was a span of 13 bases. The germline V gene has CDR1 MNHEY and CDR2 SMNVEV (reference sequence). DNA for the CDR3: TGTGCCAGCAGCTCAGGGGGAGGCGAGCAGTTCTTC. It codes for CASSSGGGEQFF.

This clonotype was seen only a few times. The chain employs TRBV2 and TRBJ2-2; 10 nucleotides line up with TRBD1. The V gene's germline CDR1 is SNHLY and CDR2 FYNNEI. V was clipped by 8 bases and J by 7 bases; unmatched bases: 4. This CDR3 spans 13 amino acids. CDR3 loop: CASDRGPSGELFF. CDR3 DNA sequence: TGTGCCAGCGACAGGGGGCCAAGCGGGGAGCTGTTTTTT.

This clonotype has a handful of counts. J is TRBJ2-4 and V is TRBV7-9; perhaps TRBD1 as D (6 bases). Germline loops: CDR1 SEHNR, CDR2 FQNEAQ (reference sequence). The V end was cut by 4 bases, the J end by 0 bases, with 13 bases between. The CDR3 spans 16 residues. CDR3 DNA sequence: TGTGCCAGCAGCTCACCGGTGACAGGAGCCAAAAACATTCAGTACTTC. Translation gives CASSSPVTGAKNIQYF.

The chain joins TRBV4-2 to TRBJ2-7; D is unresolved. Looked up from germline, CDR1 is LGHNA and CDR2 is YNFKEQ. CDR3 length equals 14 residues. Trimming stripped 0 bases from V and 5 bases from J, with 11 bases between. The CDR3 loop reads CASSQDRSLDEQYF. CDR3 nucleotides: TGTGCCAGCAGCCAAGATCGATCCTTGGACGAGCAGTACTTC.

The V and J genes are TRBV7-2 and TRBJ2-2; D remains unclear. In germline, CDR1 is SGHTA, CDR2 FQGNSA. The CDR3 spans 14 residues. Trimming stripped 5 bases from V and 6 bases from J, with 13 bases between. The CDR3: CASSPALVAGELFF. The DNA for the CDR3 is TGTGCCAGCAGCCCCGCCCTGGTAGCCGGGGAGCTGTTTTTT.

This chain connects TRBV7-8 to TRBJ2-5; the D gene is possibly TRBD2 (5 bases). This CDR3 is built from 17 residues. The ends were cut back, 4 bases at V and 4 bases at J, with 22 bases in the middle. CDR1 is SGHVS, CDR2 FQNEAQ, per germline. Here the CDR3 reads CASSSSSASFVIETQYF. The CDR3 nucleotides are TGTGCCAGCAGCTCCAGCTCGGCTAGCTTTGTTATAGAGACCCAGTACTTC.

In this sample, this clonotype turned up a few times. This chain uses TRBV28 with TRBJ2-6; D gene uncertain. Trimming pared 7 bases from V and 4 bases from J, leaving 14 bases between. Germline V lookup: CDR1 MDHEN, CDR2 SYDVKM. The CDR3 is 15 residues long. CDR3 DNA sequence: TGTGCCAGCACCTCCCCAGGCTCCGGGGCCAACGTCCTGACTTTC. The encoded protein is CASTSPGSGANVLTF.

V gene TRBV20-1 combines with J gene TRBJ1-4; 7 bases align to TRBD1. Germline assignment: CDR1 DFQATT and CDR2 SNEGSKA (reference sequence). The CDR3 loop spans 14 amino acids. V was clipped by 6 bases and J by 5 bases; unmatched bases: 9. Here the CDR3 DNA reads TGCAGTGCCGACCACAGGGGCGGGAATGAAAAACTGTTTTTT. Its protein is CSADHRGGNEKLFF.

CDR3 amino acids: CATSYRNTGELFF. CDR3 bases: TGTGCCACCAGTTACAGAAACACCGGGGAGCTGTTTTTT. V and J are TRBV15 and TRBJ2-2; no firm D call. The V and J ends lost 6 bases and 2 bases respectively, with 7 bases between them. Germline loops: CDR1 LNHNV, CDR2 YYDKDF (reference sequence). This CDR3 contains 13 residues.

This clonotype was picked up a small number of times. The chain carries TRBV7-2 and TRBJ1-1; TRBD1 matches 9 bases. V shed 5 bases, J shed 4 bases, and the junction held 26 bases outside the gene matches. Germline loops: CDR1 SGHTA, CDR2 FQGNSA. This CDR3 region has 21 residues. CDR3 protein: CASSAKGLWRTGAPGSTEAFF. The CDR3 region has the DNA TGTGCCAGCAGCGCTAAGGGACTGTGGAGGACAGGGGCGCCGGGATCCACTGAAGCTTTCTTT.

The CDR3, as DNA: TGCGCCAGCAGCCAGAACCAAGAGACCCAGTACTTC. Translated, it gives CASSQNQETQYF. The chain recombines TRBV4-1 with TRBJ2-5, with D unclear. The CDR3 is made up of 12 amino acids. With 3 bases removed from V and 0 bases from J, the gap between germline ends came to 2 bases. Per the germline V gene, CDR1 is MGHRA and CDR2 is YSYEKL.

The V call is TRBV20-1, the J call TRBJ2-3; D possibly uses TRBD1 or TRBD2 (6 bases each). The CDR3 length is 14 residues. With 6 bases removed from V and 10 bases from J, the gap between germline ends came to 23 bases. Germline V gene lookup returns CDR1 DFQATT and CDR2 SNEGSKA (reference sequence). The CDR3 loop is CSAATGRQDGAQYF. For the CDR3, the DNA is TGCAGTGCCGCAACCGGGAGACAGGATGGGGCGCAGTATTTT.

This clonotype came up a few times. This chain links TRBV20-1 with TRBJ2-5, with 14 bases lining up with TRBD2. Germline assignment: CDR1 DFQATT and CDR2 SNEGSKA (reference sequence). J lost 2 bases, V lost 6 bases, and 5 bases had no gene match. The CDR3 consists of 15 residues. The DNA of the CDR3 is TGCAGTGCCCCCGGGACTAGCGGGGGACAAGAGACCCAGTACTTC. Amino acids: CSAPGTSGGQETQYF.

CDR3 DNA: TGTGCCAGCAGCCAAATGCTCGACGATGAGCAGTTCTTC. Translating it yields CASSQMLDDEQFF. V gene TRBV3-1 combines with J gene TRBJ2-1; D not resolved. The CDR3 totals 13 residues. CDR1 is LGHDT and CDR2 is YNNKEL in the germline V gene (reference sequence). V lost 2 bases and J lost 8, with 10 bases in between.

This clonotype was detected a few times. J is TRBJ2-2 and V is TRBV24-1; D gene unclear. The CDR3 is 15 residues long. CDR1 KGHDR and CDR2 SFDVKD come from the germline V gene. Trimming left V 2 bases short and J 5 bases short, with 11 bases between. The CDR3, as DNA: TGTGCCACCAGTGATTACGGGCCTCGGACCGGGGAGCTGTTTTTT. Protein product: CATSDYGPRTGELFF.